This T cell receptor beta chain is drawn from a study of blood T cell repertoires in COVID-19. Germline assignment: CDR1 SGHRS and CDR2 YFSETQ. Trimming removed 0 bases from V and 6 bases from J; junction bases left unmatched: 6. The CDR3 length is 15 residues. Symptom resolution, clearance, or two negative PCRs marked the recovered donors of Cohort 3. Method: immunoSEQ multiplex PCR; TCRdb's copy keeps in-frame clones and lacks some. The sample carries approximately 440,000 clones, about 90% recorded once. The sample taken for sequencing was PBMCs or T cells enriched from blood (not recorded which). This rearrangement joins TRBV5-1 to TRBJ2-3, with 8 bases lining up with TRBD2. This receptor was taken from a man younger than 35 who had recovered from COVID-19. The CDR3 loop is CASSLAGGVADTQYF. The CDR3 DNA is TGCGCCAGCAGCTTGGCGGGAGGGGTCGCCGATACGCAGTATTTT. The complete variable domain, with remaining parts taken from reference TRBV5-1 and TRBJ2-3, reads KAGVTQTPRYLIKTRGQQVTLSCSPISGHRSVSWYQQTPGQGLQFLFEYFSETQRNKGNFPGRFSGRQFSNSRSEMNVSTLELGDSALYLCASSLAGGVADTQYFGPGTRLTVL.